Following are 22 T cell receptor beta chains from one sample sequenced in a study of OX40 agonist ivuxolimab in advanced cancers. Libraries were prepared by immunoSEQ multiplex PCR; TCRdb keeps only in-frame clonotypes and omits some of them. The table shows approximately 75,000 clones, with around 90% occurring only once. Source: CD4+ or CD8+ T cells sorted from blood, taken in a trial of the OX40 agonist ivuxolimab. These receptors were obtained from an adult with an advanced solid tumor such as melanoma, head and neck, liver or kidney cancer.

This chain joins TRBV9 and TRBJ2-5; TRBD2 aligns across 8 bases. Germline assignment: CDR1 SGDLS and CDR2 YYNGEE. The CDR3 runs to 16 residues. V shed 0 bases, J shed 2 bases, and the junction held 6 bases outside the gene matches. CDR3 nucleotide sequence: TGTGCCAGCAGCGTAGCTACTAGCGGAGGGCAAGAGACCCAGTACTTC. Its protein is CASSVATSGGQETQYF.

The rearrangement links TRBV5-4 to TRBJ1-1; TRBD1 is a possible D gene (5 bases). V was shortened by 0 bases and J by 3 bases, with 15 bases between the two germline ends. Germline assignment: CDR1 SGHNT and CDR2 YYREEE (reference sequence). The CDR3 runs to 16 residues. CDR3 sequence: CASSLGGARGDTEAFF. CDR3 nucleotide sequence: TGTGCCAGCAGCTTGGGTGGGGCTAGGGGCGACACTGAAGCTTTCTTT.

CDR3 region: CASSYSQGYGYTF. Here the CDR3 DNA reads TGTGCCAGCAGTTACTCTCAAGGTTATGGCTACACCTTC. V is TRBV6-6 and J is TRBJ1-2; no clear D gene. The CDR3 loop spans 13 amino acids. CDR1 is MNHNY and CDR2 is SVGAGI in the germline V gene (reference sequence). V lost 0 bases and J lost 5, with 7 bases in between.

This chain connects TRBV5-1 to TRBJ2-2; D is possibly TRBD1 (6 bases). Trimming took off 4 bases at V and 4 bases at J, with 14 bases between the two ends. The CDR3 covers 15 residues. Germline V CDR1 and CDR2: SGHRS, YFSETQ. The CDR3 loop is CASSPGQITTGELFF. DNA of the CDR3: TGCGCCAGCAGCCCCGGACAGATTACCACCGGGGAGCTGTTTTTT.

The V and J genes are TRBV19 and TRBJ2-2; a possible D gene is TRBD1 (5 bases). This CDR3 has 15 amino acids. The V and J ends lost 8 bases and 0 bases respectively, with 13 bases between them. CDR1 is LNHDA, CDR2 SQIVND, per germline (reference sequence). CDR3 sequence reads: CASFWGGANTGELFF. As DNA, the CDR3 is TGTGCCAGTTTCTGGGGCGGCGCGAACACCGGGGAGCTGTTTTTT.

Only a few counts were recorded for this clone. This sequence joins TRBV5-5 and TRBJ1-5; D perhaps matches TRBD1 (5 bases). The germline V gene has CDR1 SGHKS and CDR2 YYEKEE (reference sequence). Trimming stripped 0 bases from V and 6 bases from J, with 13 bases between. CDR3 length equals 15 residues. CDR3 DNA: TGTGCCAGCAGCTTGGACATGAGGGGCTCTCAGCCCCAGCATTTT. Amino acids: CASSLDMRGSQPQHF.

The DNA for the CDR3 is TGTGCCAGCAGTTTCTTGACAGGGGCGGGTATGAACACTGAAGCTTTCTTT. This gives the protein CASSFLTGAGMNTEAFF. The chain couples TRBV28 to TRBJ1-1; 8 bases match TRBD1. This CDR3 spans 17 amino acids. Germline CDR1 MDHEN, CDR2 SYDVKM. J lost 0 bases, V lost 3 bases, and 9 bases had no gene match.

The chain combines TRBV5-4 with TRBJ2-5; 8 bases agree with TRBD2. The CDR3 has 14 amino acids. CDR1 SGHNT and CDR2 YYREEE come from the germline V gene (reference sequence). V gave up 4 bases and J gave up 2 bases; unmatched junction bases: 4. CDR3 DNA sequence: TGTGCCAGCAGCCCGGGGGGGAATCAAGAGACCCAGTACTTC. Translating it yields CASSPGGNQETQYF.

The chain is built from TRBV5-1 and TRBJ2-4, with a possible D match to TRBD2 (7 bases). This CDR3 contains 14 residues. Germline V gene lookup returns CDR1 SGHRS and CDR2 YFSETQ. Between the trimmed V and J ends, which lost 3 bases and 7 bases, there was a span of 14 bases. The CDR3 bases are TGCGCCAGCAGCTCGCTTGGGGGGGCGAACATTCAGTACTTC. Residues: CASSSLGGANIQYF.

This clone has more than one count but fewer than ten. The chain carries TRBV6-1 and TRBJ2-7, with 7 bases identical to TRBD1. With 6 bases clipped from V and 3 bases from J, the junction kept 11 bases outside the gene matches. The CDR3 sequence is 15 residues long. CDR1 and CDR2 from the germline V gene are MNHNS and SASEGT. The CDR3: CASRDSGTAGYEQYF. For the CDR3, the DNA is TGTGCCAGCAGGGACTCCGGGACAGCCGGCTACGAGCAGTACTTC.

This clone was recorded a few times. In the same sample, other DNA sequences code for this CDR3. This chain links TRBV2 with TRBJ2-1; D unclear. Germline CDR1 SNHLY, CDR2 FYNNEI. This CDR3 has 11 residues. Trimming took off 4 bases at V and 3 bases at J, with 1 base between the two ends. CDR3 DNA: TGTGCCAGCAGTGTCTACAATGAGCAGTTCTTC. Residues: CASSVYNEQFF.

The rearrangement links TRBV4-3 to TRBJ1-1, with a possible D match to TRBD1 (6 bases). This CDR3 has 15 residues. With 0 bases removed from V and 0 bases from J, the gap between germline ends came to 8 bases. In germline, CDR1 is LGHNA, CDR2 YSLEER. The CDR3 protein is CASSQDSGVNTEAFF. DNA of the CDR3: TGCGCCAGCAGCCAAGATTCAGGGGTGAACACTGAAGCTTTCTTT.

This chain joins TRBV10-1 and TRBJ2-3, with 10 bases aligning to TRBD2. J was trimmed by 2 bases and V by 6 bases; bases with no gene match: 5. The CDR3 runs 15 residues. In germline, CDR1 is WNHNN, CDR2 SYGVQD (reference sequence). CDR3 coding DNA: TGCGCCAGCAGCTTAACTAGCGGGGACACAGATACGCAGTATTTT. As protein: CASSLTSGDTDTQYF.

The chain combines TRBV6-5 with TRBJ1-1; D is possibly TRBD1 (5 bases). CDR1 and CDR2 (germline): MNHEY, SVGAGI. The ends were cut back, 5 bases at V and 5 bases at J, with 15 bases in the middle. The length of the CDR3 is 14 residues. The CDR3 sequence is CASSDAGLWTEAFF. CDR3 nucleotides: TGTGCCAGCAGTGACGCGGGACTTTGGACTGAAGCTTTCTTT.

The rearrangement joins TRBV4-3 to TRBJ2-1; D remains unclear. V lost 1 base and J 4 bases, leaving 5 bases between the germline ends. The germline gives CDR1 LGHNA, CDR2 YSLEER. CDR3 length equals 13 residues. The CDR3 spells CASSQGSYNEQFF. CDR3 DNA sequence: TGCGCCAGCAGCCAAGGGAGTTACAATGAGCAGTTCTTC.

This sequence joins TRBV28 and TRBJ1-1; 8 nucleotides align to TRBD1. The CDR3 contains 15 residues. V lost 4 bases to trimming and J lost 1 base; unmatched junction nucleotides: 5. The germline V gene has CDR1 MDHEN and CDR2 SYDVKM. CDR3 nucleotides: TGTGCCAGCAGTTCCACCGGGACAGGGAACACTGAAGCTTTCTTT. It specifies CASSSTGTGNTEAFF.

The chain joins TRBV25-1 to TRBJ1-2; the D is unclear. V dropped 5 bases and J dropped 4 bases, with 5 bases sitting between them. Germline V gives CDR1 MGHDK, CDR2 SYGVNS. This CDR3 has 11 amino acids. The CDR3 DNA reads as TGTGCCAGCAGTTCCGGCTATGGCTACACCTTC. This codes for CASSSGYGYTF.

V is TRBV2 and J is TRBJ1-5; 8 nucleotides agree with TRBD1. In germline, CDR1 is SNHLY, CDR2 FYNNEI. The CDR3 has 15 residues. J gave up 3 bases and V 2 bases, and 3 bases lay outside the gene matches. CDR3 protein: CASSERQGANQPQHF. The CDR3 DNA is TGTGCCAGCAGTGAACGGCAGGGGGCCAATCAGCCCCAGCATTTT. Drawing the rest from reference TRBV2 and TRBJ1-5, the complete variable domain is EPEVTQTPSHQVTQMGQEVILRCVPISNHLYFYWYRQILGQKVEFLVSFYNNEISEKSEIFDDQFSVERPDGSNFTLKIRSTKLEDSAMYFCASSERQGANQPQHFGDGTRLSIL.

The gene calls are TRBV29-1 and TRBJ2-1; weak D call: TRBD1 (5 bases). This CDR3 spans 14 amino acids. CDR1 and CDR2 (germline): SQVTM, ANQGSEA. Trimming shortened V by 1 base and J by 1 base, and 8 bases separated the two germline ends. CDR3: CSVEATESYNEQFF. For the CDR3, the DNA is TGCAGCGTTGAAGCGACAGAGTCCTACAATGAGCAGTTCTTC.

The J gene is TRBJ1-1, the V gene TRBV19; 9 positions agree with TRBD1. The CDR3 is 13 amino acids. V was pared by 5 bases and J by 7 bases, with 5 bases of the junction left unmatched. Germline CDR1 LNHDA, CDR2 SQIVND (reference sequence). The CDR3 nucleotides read TGTGCCAGTAGTCAACAGGGGGCCGTTGAAGCTTTCTTT. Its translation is CASSQQGAVEAFF.

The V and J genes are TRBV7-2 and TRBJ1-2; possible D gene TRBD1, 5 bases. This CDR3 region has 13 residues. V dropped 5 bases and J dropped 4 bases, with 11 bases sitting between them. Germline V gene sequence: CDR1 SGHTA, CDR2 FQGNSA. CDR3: CASSPDRIYGYTF. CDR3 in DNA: TGTGCCAGCAGCCCAGACAGAATCTATGGCTACACCTTC.

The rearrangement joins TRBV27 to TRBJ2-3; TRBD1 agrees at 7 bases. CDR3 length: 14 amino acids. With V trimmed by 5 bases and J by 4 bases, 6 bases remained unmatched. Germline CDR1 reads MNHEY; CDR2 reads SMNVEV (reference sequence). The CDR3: CASSIYRGSDTQYF. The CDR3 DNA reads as TGTGCCAGCAGTATTTACAGGGGATCAGATACGCAGTATTTT.